This record covers a single TCR beta chain. What it recognizes is unknown. The data belong to a study of cytomegalovirus exposure and HLA in healthy donors. Study at large: Across a few hundred genotyped donors, over 70% landed in the Caucasian-associated ancestry cluster. Regarding the study as a whole: It was confirmed in vitro that a few of the CMV-associated chains were specific for CMV antigens. Indistinguishable V segments such as TRBV6-2 and TRBV6-3 were excluded.

J lost 4 bases, V lost 5 bases, and 6 bases had no gene match. Looked up from germline, CDR1 is MNHEY and CDR2 is SVGAGI. The CDR3 is made up of 14 amino acids. The primer mix had 60 Vbeta and 13 Jbeta primers. Only in-frame clones appear in the TCRdb table, and some are missing; sequencing was by immunoSEQ multiplex PCR. The sample contains around 140,000 clones, roughly 79% of which appear only once. The chain employs TRBV6-5 and TRBJ2-7, with 9 nucleotides matching TRBD2. Sequenced material: PBMCs. The TCR was taken from a man aged 25 to 40 in good health and CMV-seropositive. The DNA for the CDR3 is TGTGCCAGCAGTACCGATAGCGGGAGATACGAGCAGTACTTC. Encoded protein: CASSTDSGRYEQYF.